The clone carrying this T cell receptor (beta chain) was seen ten or more times. As yet, its antigen is unknown. This entry is derived from a study of spatial heterogeneity in lung cancer. MiXCR was run by TCRdb on the 5' RACE reads, yielding one entry per CDR3 protein. Of over 45,000 distinct CDR3 sequences in the sample, approximately 5% were seen once. Sample time point: sample taken at primary tumor resection. Samples were obtained from some 70 donors, all untreated early-stage non-small cell lung cancer patients. The study's findings and limits: Relative to follow-up, resection was when ubiquitous expanded tumor TCRs appeared more in blood.

The input for sequencing was PBMCs, taken at surgery. The TCR sequence derives from a male donor with early-stage non-small cell lung cancer.

CDR3 DNA sequence: TGTGCCAGCAGTCTTACAGGGGAACAGACCCAGTACTTC. This translates into CASSLTGEQTQYF. This chain joins TRBV27 and TRBJ2-5; 7 bases fit TRBD1. V lost 5 bases, J lost 6 bases, and 6 bases stayed unmatched. CDR1 is MNHEY, CDR2 SMNVEV, per germline (reference sequence). The CDR3 loop spans 13 amino acids.